This TCR beta chain was recovered during a study of identifying expanded T cells in peripheral blood. To note about this clone: Its antigen is currently unknown.

Healthy donors had no documented immune events, such as infections, while sampled. The data were produced by immunoSEQ multiplex PCR, yet TCRdb's version contains in-frame clones alone and is incomplete. The sample holds about 100,000 clones, around 90% seen once. Losses at the gene ends were 6 bases for V and 2 bases for J; bases not matched to a gene: 6. This CDR3 has 14 residues. CDR1 is SGDLS and CDR2 is YYNGEE in the germline V gene. Study results and limitations: Over about two and four weeks, about 15 and 18 clones changed, versus around 1.3 between replicates. Across healthy donors, higher total template counts meant significantly greater roughly two-week count variance.

The sequence derives from a person aged 18 to 75 in good health. Sequencing used blood. The chain links TRBV9 to TRBJ2-5, with 8 bases lining up with TRBD1. The CDR3, as DNA: TGTGCCAGCACGTCAGGGGGCAATCAAGAGACCCAGTACTTC. Protein sequence: CASTSGGNQETQYF.